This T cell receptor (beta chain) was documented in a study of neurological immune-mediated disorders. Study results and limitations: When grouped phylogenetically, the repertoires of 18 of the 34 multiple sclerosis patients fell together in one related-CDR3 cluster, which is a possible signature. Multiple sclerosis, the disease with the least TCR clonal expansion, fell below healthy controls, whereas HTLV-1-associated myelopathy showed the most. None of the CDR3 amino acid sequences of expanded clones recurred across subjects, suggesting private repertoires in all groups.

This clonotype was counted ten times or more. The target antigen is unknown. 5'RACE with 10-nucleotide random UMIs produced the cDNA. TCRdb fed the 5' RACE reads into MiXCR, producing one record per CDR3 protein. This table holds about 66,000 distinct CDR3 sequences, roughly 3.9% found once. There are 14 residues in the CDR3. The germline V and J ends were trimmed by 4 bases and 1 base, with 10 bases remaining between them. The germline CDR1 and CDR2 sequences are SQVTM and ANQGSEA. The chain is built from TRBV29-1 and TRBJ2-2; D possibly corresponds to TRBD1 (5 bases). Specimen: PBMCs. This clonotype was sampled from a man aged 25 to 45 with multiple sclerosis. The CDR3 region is CSVGGSLNTGELFF. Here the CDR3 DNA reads TGCAGCGTTGGGGGCAGCCTGAACACCGGGGAGCTGTTTTTT.